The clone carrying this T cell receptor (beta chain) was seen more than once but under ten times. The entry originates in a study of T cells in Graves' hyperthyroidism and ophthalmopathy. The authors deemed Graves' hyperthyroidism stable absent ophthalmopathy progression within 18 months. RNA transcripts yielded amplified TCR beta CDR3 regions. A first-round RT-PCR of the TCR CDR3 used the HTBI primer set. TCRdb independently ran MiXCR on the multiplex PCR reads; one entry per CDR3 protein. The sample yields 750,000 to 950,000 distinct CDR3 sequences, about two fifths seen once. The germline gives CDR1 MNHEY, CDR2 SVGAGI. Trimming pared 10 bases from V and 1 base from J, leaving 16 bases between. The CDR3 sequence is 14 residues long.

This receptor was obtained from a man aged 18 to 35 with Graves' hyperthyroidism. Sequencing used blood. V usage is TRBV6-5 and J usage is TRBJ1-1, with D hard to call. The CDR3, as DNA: TGTGCCACCGGAGAGACGGGAGCGAACACTGAAGCTTTCTTT. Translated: CATGETGANTEAFF.